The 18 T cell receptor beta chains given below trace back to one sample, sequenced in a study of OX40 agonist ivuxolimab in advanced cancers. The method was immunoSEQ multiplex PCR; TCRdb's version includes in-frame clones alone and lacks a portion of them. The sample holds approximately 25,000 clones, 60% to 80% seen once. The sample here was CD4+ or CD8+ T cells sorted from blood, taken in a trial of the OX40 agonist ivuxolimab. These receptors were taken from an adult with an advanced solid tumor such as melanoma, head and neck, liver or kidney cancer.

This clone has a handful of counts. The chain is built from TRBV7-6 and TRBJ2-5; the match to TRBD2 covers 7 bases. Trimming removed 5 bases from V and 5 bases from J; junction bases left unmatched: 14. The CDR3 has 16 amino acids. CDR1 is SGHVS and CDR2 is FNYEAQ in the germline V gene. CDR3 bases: TGTGCCAGCAGCCCAGCGGGACTACCTTTTCGCGAGACCCAGTACTTC. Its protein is CASSPAGLPFRETQYF. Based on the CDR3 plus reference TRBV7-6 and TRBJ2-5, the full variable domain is GAGVSQSPRYKVTKRGQDVALRCDPISGHVSLYWYRQALGQGPEFLTYFNYEAQQDKSGLPNDRFSAERPEGSISTLTIQRTEQRDSAMYRCASSPAGLPFRETQYFGPGTRLLVL.

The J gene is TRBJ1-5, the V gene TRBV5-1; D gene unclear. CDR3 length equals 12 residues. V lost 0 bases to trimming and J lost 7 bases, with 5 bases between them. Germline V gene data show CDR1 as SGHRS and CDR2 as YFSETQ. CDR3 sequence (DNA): TGCGCCAGCAGCTTGGCCGCCCAGCCCCAGCATTTT. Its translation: CASSLAAQPQHF. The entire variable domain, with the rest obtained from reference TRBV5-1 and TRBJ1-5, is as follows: KAGVTQTPRYLIKTRGQQVTLSCSPISGHRSVSWYQQTPGQGLQFLFEYFSETQRNKGNFPGRFSGRQFSNSRSEMNVSTLELGDSALYLCASSLAAQPQHFGDGTRLSIL.

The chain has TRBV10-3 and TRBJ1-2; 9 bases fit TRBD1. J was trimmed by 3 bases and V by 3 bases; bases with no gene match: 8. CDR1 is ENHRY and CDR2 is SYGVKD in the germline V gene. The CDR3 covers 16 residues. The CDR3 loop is CAISDRRDREDYGYTF. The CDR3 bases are TGTGCCATCAGTGATCGGCGGGACAGGGAGGACTATGGCTACACCTTC.

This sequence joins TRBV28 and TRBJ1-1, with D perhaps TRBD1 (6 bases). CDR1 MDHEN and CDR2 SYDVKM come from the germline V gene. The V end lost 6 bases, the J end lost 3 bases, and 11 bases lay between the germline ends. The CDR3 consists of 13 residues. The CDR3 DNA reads TGTGCCAGCAGGACCCCAGGGGACACTGAAGCTTTCTTT. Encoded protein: CASRTPGDTEAFF. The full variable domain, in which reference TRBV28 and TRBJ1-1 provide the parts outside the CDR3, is DVKVTQSSRYLVKRTGEKVFLECVQDMDHENMFWYRQDPGLGLRLIYFSYDVKMKEKGDIPEGYSVSREKKERFSLILESASTNQTSMYLCASRTPGDTEAFFGQGTRLTVV.

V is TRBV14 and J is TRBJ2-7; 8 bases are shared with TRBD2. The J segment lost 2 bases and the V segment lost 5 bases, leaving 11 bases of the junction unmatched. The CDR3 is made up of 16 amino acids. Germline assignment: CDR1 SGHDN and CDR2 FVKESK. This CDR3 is CASSRNSGIRAYEQYF. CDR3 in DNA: TGTGCCAGCAGCAGGAATAGCGGGATTCGCGCCTACGAGCAGTACTTC.

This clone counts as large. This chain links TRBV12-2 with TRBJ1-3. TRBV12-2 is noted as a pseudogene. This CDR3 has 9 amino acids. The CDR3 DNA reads TGTGCAAGTCGCCGCCCCATATATTTT. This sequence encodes CASRRPIYF.

In DNA form, the CDR3 reads TGTGCCAGCAGCGGGGGGCCAGGCTACACCTTC. Translated, it gives CASSGGPGYTF. The chain is built from TRBV5-6 and TRBJ1-2, with D possibly TRBD1 on 6 matching bases. CDR1 and CDR2 from the germline V gene are SGHDT and YYEEEE. There are 11 residues in the CDR3. V was shortened by 4 bases and J by 8 bases, with 9 bases between the two germline ends.

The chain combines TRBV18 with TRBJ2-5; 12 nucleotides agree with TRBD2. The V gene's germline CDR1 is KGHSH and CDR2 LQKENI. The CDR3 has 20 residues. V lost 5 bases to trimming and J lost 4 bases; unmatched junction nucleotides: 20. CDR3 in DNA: TGTGCCAGCTCAAGAACGACATGGCTAGCGGGGGGGCCACGTTCAGAGACCCAGTACTTC. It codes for CASSRTTWLAGGPRSETQYF.

CDR3 DNA: TGTGCCAGCAGCTTATCAGGGGGCGCGGGCACCGGGGAGCTGTTTTTT. Translation gives CASSLSGGAGTGELFF. The rearrangement links TRBV7-3 to TRBJ2-2; the match to TRBD1 covers 8 bases. V gave up 2 bases and J gave up 4 bases; unmatched junction bases: 6. CDR3 size: 16 residues. Looked up from germline, CDR1 is SGHTA and CDR2 is FQGTGA.

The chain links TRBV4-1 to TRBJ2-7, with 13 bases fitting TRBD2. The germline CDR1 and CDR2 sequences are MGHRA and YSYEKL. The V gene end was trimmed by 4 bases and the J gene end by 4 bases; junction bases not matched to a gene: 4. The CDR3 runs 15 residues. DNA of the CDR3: TGCGCCAGCAGCCCCTCGGGACTAGCGGGATACGAGCAGTACTTC. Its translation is CASSPSGLAGYEQYF.

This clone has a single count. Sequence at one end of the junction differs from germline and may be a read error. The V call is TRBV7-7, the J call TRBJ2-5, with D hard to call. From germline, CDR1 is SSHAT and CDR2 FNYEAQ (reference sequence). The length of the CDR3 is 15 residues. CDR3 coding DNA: TGTGCTAGCAGCTCATACTCAAGTATTCAAGAGACCCAGTACTTC. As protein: CASSSYSSIQETQYF.

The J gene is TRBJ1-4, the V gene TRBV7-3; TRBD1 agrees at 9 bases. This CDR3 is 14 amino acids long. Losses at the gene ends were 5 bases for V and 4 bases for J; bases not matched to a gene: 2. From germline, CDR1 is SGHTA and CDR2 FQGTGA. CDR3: CASSPDRGNEKLFF. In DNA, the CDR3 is TGTGCCAGCAGCCCGGACAGGGGTAATGAAAAACTGTTTTTT.

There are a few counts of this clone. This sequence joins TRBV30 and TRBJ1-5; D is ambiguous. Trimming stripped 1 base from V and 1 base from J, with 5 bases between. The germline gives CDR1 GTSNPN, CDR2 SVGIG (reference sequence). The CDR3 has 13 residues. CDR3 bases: TGTGCCTGGAGTGGAGGAAGCAATCAGCCCCAGCATTTT. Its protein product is CAWSGGSNQPQHF.

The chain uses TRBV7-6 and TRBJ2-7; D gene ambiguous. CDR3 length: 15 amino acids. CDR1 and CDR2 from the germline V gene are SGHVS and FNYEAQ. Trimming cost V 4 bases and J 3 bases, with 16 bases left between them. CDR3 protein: CASSSSRATFYEQYF. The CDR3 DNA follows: TGTGCCAGCAGCTCCTCCCGGGCTACCTTCTACGAGCAGTACTTC.

CDR3 amino acids: CASSMKGQNTEAFF. The CDR3 DNA reads as TGTGCCAGTAGTATGAAGGGACAGAACACTGAAGCTTTCTTT. The chain employs TRBV19 and TRBJ1-1, with a weak D call TRBD1 (6 bases). The CDR3 has 14 amino acids. V was trimmed by 3 bases and J by 1 base, leaving 9 bases between them. CDR1 LNHDA and CDR2 SQIVND come from the germline V gene (reference sequence).

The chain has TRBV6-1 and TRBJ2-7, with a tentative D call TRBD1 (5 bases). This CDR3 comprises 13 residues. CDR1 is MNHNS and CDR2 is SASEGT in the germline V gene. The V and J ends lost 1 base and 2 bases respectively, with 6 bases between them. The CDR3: CASSEGGPYEQYF. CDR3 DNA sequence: TGTGCCAGCAGTGAAGGGGGCCCCTACGAGCAGTACTTC.

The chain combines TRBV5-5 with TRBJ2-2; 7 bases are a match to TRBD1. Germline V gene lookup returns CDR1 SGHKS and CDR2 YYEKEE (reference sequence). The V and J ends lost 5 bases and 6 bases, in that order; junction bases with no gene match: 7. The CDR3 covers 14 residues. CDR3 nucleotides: TGTGCCAGCAGATTCGACAGGGTTGCCGGGGAGCTGTTTTTT. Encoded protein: CASRFDRVAGELFF.

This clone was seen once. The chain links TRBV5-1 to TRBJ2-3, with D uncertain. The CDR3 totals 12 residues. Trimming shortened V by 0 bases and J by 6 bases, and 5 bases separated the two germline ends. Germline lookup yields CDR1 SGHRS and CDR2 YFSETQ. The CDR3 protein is CASSLEGDTQYF. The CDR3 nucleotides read TGCGCCAGCAGCTTGGAAGGTGATACGCAGTATTTT.